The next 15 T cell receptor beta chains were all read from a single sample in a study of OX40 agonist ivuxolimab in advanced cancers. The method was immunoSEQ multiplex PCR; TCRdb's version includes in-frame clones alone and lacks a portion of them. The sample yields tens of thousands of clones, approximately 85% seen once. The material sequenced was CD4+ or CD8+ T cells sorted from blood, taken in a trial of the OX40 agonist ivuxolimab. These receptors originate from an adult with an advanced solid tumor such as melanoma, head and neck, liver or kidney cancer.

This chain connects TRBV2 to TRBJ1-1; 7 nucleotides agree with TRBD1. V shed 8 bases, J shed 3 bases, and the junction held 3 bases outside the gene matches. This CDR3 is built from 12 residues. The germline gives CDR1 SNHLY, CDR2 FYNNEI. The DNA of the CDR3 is TGTGCCAGCGGGGACAGTTACACTGAAGCTTTCTTT. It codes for CASGDSYTEAFF.

The DNA of the CDR3 is TGTGCCAGCAGCGTCGGACAGGGGGTCGTCGGGGAGCTGTTTTTT. It specifies CASSVGQGVVGELFF. This rearrangement joins TRBV2 to TRBJ2-2; 10 nucleotides match TRBD1. This CDR3 has 15 residues. Trimming took 6 bases from V and 7 from J; bases not matched to a gene: 8. Looked up from germline, CDR1 is SNHLY and CDR2 is FYNNEI.

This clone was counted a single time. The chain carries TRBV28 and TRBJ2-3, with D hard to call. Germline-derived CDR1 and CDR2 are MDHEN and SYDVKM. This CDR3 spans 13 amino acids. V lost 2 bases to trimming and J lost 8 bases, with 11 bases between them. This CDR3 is CASSLPSPGTQYF. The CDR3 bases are TGTGCCAGCAGTTTACCTAGTCCAGGTACGCAGTATTTT.

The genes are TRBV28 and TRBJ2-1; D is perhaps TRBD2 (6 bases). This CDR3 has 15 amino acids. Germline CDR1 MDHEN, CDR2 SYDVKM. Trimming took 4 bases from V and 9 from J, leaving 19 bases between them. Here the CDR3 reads CASSSFSTRVGEQFF. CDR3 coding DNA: TGTGCCAGCAGTTCCTTCTCGACTAGAGTAGGTGAGCAGTTCTTC.

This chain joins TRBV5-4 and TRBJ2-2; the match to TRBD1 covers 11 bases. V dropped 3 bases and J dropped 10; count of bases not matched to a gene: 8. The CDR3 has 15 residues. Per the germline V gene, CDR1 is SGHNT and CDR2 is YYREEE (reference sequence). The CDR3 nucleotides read TGTGCCAGCAGCTCGGGACAGGGGGTTGTCGTGGAGCTGTTTTTT. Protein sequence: CASSSGQGVVVELFF.

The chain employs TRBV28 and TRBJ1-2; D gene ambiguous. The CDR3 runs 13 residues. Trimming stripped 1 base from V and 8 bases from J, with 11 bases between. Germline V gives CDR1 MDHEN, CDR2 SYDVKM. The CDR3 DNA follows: TGTGCCAGCAGTTTATACAAAGATCAGGGCTACACCTTC. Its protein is CASSLYKDQGYTF.

CDR3 amino acids: CASSLASAPSTDTQYF. The CDR3 DNA sequence: TGTGCCAGCAGCTTGGCCTCCGCCCCTAGCACAGATACGCAGTATTTT. The V gene is TRBV5-4, the J gene TRBJ2-3; D is uncertain. Trimming took off 0 bases at V and 0 bases at J, with 11 bases between the two ends. The germline CDR1 and CDR2 sequences are SGHNT and YYREEE (reference sequence). This CDR3 is built from 16 residues.

CDR3 DNA sequence: TGTGCCAGCTCACGGGCTAGCGGGAGAGGGGACTCCTACGAGCAGTACTTC. Translated: CASSRASGRGDSYEQYF. This chain joins TRBV18 and TRBJ2-7, with 10 bases matching TRBD2. CDR3 length: 17 residues. The ends lost 4 bases at V and 0 bases at J; junction bases unmatched: 9. Germline V gives CDR1 KGHSH, CDR2 LQKENI.

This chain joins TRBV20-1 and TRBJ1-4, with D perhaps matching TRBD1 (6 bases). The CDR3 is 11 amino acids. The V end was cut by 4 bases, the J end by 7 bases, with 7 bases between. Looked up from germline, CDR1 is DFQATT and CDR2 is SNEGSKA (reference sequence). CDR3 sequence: CSANRVEKLFF. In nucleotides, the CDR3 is TGCAGTGCTAACAGGGTTGAAAAACTGTTTTTT.

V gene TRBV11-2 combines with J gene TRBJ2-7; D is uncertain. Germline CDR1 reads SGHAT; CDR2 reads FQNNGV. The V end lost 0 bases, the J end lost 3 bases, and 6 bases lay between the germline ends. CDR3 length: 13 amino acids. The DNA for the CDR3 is TGTGCCAGCAGCTTAGATAGATTCTACGAGCAGTACTTC. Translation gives CASSLDRFYEQYF.

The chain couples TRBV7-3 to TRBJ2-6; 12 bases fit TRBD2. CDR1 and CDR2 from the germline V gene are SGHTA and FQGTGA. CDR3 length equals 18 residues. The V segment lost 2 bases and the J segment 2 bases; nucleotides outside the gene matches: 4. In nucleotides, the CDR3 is TGTGCCAGCAGCTTAGTCCTAGCGGGAGGGACTGGGGCCAACGTCCTGACTTTC. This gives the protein CASSLVLAGGTGANVLTF.

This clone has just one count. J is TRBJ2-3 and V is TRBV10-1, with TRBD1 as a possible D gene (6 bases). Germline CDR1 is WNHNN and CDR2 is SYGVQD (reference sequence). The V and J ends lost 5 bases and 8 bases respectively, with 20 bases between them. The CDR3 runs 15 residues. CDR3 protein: CASSPHQGLIGTQYF. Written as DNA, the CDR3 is TGCGCCAGCAGTCCACACCAGGGGCTTATCGGTACGCAGTATTTT.

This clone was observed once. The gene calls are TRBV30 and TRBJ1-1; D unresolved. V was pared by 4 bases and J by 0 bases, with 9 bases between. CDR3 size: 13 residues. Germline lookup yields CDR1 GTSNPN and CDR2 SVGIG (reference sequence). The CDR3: CAWTSYMNTEAFF. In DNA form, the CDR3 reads TGTGCCTGGACCAGTTACATGAACACTGAAGCTTTCTTT. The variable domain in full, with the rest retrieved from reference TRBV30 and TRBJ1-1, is SQTIHQWPATLVQPVGSPLSLECTVEGTSNPNLYWYRQAAGRGLQLLFYSVGIGQISSEVPQNLSASRPQDRQFILSSKKLLLSDSGFYLCAWTSYMNTEAFFGQGTRLTVV.

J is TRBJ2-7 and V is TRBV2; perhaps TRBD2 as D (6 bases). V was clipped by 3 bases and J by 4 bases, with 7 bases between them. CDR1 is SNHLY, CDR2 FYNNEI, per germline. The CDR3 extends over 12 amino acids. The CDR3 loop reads CASSDRGYEQYV. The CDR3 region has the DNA TGTGCCAGCAGTGACCGGGGGTACGAGCAGTACGTC.

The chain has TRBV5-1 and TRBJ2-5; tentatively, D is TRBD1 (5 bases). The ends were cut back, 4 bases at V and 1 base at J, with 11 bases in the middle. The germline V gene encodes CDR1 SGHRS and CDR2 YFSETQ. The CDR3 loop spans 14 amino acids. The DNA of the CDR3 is TGCGCCAGCAGCAATGGACATTCCCAAGAGACCCAGTACTTC. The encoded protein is CASSNGHSQETQYF.